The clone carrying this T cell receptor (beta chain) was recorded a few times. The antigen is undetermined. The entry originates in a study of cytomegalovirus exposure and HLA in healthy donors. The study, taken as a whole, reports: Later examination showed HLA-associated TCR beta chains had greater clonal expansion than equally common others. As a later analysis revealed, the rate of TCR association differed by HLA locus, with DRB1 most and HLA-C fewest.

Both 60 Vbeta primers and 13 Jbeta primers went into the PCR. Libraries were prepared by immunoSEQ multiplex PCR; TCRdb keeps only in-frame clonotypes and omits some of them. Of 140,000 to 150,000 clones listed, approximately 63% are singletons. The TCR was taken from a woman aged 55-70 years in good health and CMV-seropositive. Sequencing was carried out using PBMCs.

CDR3 region: CASSLRYQETQYF. CDR3 DNA sequence: TGTGCCAGTAGTTTGAGGTACCAAGAGACCCAGTACTTC. This rearrangement joins TRBV19 to TRBJ2-5, with D unresolved. V was shortened by 5 bases and J by 0 bases, with 7 bases between the two germline ends. The CDR3 has 13 residues. CDR1 and CDR2 (germline): LNHDA, SQIVND (reference sequence).